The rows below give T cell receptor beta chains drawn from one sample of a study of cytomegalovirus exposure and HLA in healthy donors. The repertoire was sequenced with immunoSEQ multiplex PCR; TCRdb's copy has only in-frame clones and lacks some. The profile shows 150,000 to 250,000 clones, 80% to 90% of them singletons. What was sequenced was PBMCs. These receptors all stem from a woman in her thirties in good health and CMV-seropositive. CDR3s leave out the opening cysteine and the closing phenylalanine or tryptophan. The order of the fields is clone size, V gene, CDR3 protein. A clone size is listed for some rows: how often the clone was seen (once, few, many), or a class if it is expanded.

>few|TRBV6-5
ASSYGSEAYEQY
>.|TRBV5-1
ASTRGLNTEAF
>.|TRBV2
ASSGTSGMSYNEQF
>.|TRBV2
ASSEQRRTNYGYT
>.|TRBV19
AAQDRGGGQPQH
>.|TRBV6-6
ASSWPGQGYEQY
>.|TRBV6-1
ASSEQRGGPGTQY
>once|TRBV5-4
ASSLMGGQPQH
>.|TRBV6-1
ASSGGVPIAGGQGTQY
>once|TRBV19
ASRTEFNQPQH
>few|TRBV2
ASSATGNYGYT
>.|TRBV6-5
ASSSRGKENTEAF
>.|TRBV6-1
ASSEISGISYEQY
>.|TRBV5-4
ASSPGQSSSTGELF
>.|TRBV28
ASSLYSNQPQH
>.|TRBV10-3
AIRGGGADKNEQF
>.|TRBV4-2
ASSLIPGQGFYEQY
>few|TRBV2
ASSPTANTEAF